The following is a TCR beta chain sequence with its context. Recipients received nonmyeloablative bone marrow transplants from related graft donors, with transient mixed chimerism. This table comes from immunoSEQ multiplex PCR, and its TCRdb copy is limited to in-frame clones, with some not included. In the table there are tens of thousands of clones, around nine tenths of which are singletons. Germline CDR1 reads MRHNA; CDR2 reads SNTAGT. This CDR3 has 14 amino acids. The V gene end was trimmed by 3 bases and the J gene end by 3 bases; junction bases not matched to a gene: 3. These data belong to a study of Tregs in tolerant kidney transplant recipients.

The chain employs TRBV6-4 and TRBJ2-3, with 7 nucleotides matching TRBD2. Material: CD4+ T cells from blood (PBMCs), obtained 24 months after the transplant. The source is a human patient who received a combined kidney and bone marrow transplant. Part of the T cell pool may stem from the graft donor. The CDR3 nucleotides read TGTGCCAGCAGTGAAGGCGGGAGTACAGATACGCAGTATTTT. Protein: CASSEGGSTDTQYF.